These 27 T cell receptor beta chains were sequenced from one sample in a study of blood T cell repertoires in COVID-19. TCRdb's table, derived via immunoSEQ multiplex PCR, lists solely in-frame clones and lacks some. The table lists about 330,000 clones, over 80% of them singletons. What was sequenced was peripheral blood. These TCRs come from a man aged 25-45 years with COVID-19, enrolled during active disease.

The CDR3 sequence: CASRLAFGVQGEENIQYF. In nucleotides, the CDR3 is TGTGCAAGTCGCTTAGCGTTTGGGGTACAGGGGGAAGAAAACATTCAGTACTTC. The chain employs TRBV12-2 and TRBJ2-4; TRBD1, as called in the table, went unchecked against the DNA. TRBV12-2 is described as a pseudogene. This CDR3 is built from 18 residues.

The chain uses TRBV27 and TRBJ1-2; D is unclear. Germline lookup yields CDR1 MNHEY and CDR2 SMNVEV (reference sequence). The CDR3 is made up of 14 amino acids. V was trimmed by 2 bases and J by 8 bases, leaving 15 bases between them. The CDR3 reads CASSLNGETGGYTF. The CDR3 DNA sequence: TGTGCCAGCAGTTTAAACGGGGAAACGGGGGGCTACACCTTC.

As concerns this clone: Other DNA sequences from this sample encode an identical CDR3 as well. This chain connects TRBV2 to TRBJ2-7; 7 positions match TRBD1. V lost 8 bases, J lost 4 bases, and 2 bases stayed unmatched. The CDR3 runs 11 residues. Per the germline V gene, CDR1 is SNHLY and CDR2 is FYNNEI. For the CDR3, the DNA is TGTGCCAGCTCGGACAGGTACGAGCAGTACTTC. It is translated as CASSDRYEQYF.

Here the CDR3 reads CSVGTGQFLETQYF. The DNA for the CDR3 is TGCAGCGTCGGGACAGGGCAATTCTTAGAGACCCAGTACTTC. The chain links TRBV29-1 to TRBJ2-5; 9 positions match TRBD1. In germline, CDR1 is SQVTM, CDR2 ANQGSEA. CDR3 length: 14 amino acids. V lost 6 bases to trimming and J lost 4 bases; unmatched junction nucleotides: 9.

The chain joins TRBV18 to TRBJ2-7; 7 bases match TRBD1. After removal of 0 bases from V and 2 bases from J, the junction contained 4 bases not matched to a gene. Germline assignment: CDR1 KGHSH and CDR2 LQKENI. This CDR3 comprises 15 residues. The CDR3 protein is CASSPPGQDPYEQYF. Written as DNA, the CDR3 is TGTGCCAGCTCACCACCCGGACAGGACCCCTACGAGCAGTACTTC.

This clone was recorded once. V is TRBV7-9 and J is TRBJ2-2; D uncertain. V shed 1 base and J shed 6 bases, with 12 bases lying between them. The CDR3 contains 15 residues. In germline, CDR1 is SEHNR, CDR2 FQNEAQ (reference sequence). The CDR3, as DNA: TGTGCCAGCAGCTTAGACGGGTCCCGAGCCGGGGAGCTGTTTTTT. It codes for CASSLDGSRAGELFF.

The chain couples TRBV2 to TRBJ1-2; the match to TRBD1 covers 8 bases. The CDR3 totals 15 residues. With V trimmed by 10 bases and J by 7 bases, 17 bases remained unmatched. The germline V gene encodes CDR1 SNHLY and CDR2 FYNNEI. The CDR3 spells CATELQQGGGFGYTF. The CDR3 nucleotides read TGTGCCACCGAACTCCAACAGGGGGGAGGTTTTGGCTACACCTTC.

The chain employs TRBV6-2 or TRBV6-3 and TRBJ2-5, with TRBD2 as a possible D gene (5 bases). Looked up from germline, CDR1 is MNHEY and CDR2 is SVGEGT. Trimming removed 2 bases from V and 5 bases from J, with 9 bases in between. The CDR3 spans 13 residues. The CDR3 loop is CASSYGGLETQYF. The CDR3 DNA sequence: TGTGCCAGCAGTTACGGAGGTCTCGAGACCCAGTACTTC.

The rearrangement joins TRBV7-9 to TRBJ2-5; D is perhaps TRBD1 (5 bases). V shed 4 bases and J shed 5 bases, with 14 bases lying between them. The CDR3 runs to 14 residues. Germline CDR1 reads SEHNR; CDR2 reads FQNEAQ (reference sequence). The CDR3, as DNA: TGTGCCAGCAGCTACCCTCCAGGGCGGGAGACCCAGTACTTC. Amino acids: CASSYPPGRETQYF.

The V call is TRBV5-4, the J call TRBJ1-1, with D tentatively TRBD1 (6 bases). The germline V gene has CDR1 SGHNT and CDR2 YYREEE (reference sequence). This CDR3 comprises 14 residues. Trimming stripped 4 bases from V and 0 bases from J, with 10 bases between. As DNA, the CDR3 is TGTGCCAGCAGCAAGGGACAAATGAACACTGAAGCTTTCTTT. It specifies CASSKGQMNTEAFF.

This clone was counted only a few times. This specimen includes other DNA sequences encoding the same CDR3. The chain carries TRBV7-8 and TRBJ1-6; D might be TRBD1 (5 bases). Germline CDR1 and CDR2: SGHVS and FQNEAQ. Trimming cost V 3 bases and J 7 bases, with 7 bases left between them. The CDR3 runs to 13 residues. CDR3 amino acids: CASSLTENSPLHF. The CDR3, as DNA: TGTGCCAGCAGCTTGACAGAAAATTCACCCCTCCACTTT.

The V call is TRBV10-3, the J call TRBJ2-6, with TRBD1 matching 11 bases. J lost 3 bases, V lost 1 base, and 5 bases had no gene match. CDR1 and CDR2 from the germline V gene are ENHRY and SYGVKD. This CDR3 contains 18 residues. CDR3 DNA: TGTGCCATCAGTGAGTGGGGACAGGGGGTACTTGGGGCCAACGTCCTGACTTTC. Its translation: CAISEWGQGVLGANVLTF.

The chain carries TRBV15 and TRBJ1-5; 9 bases agree with TRBD1. Germline V gene data show CDR1 as LNHNV and CDR2 as YYDKDF (reference sequence). With 4 bases clipped from V and 6 bases from J, the junction kept 4 bases outside the gene matches. This CDR3 has 14 residues. DNA of the CDR3: TGTGCCACCAGCATACAGGACAGGGGTCAGCCCCAGCATTTT. This codes for CATSIQDRGQPQHF.

V is TRBV19 and J is TRBJ2-2; D unclear. This CDR3 has 12 amino acids. V lost 1 base and J lost 6, with 3 bases in between. Germline CDR1 reads LNHDA; CDR2 reads SQIVND (reference sequence). DNA for the CDR3: TGTGCCAGTAGTATAGTCGCCGGGGAGCTGTTTTTT. This codes for CASSIVAGELFF.

This rearrangement joins TRBV7-3 to TRBJ1-6; D call uncertain. Germline assignment: CDR1 SGHTA and CDR2 FQGTGA. The germline V and J ends were trimmed by 2 bases and 7 bases, with 6 bases remaining between them. The CDR3 runs to 13 residues. The CDR3 region has the DNA TGTGCCAGCAGCTTAGGCGGGAATTCACCCCTCCACTTT. This encodes CASSLGGNSPLHF.

This rearrangement joins TRBV14 to TRBJ1-2; no definite D call. In germline, CDR1 is SGHDN, CDR2 FVKESK. Trimming removed 3 bases from V and 4 bases from J, with 9 bases in between. This CDR3 has 13 residues. DNA for the CDR3: TGTGCCAGCAGCCACAACTCAGGCTATGGCTACACCTTC. Protein sequence: CASSHNSGYGYTF.

V is TRBV29-1 and J is TRBJ2-4; D is perhaps TRBD1 (5 bases). This CDR3 contains 13 residues. Trimming shortened V by 6 bases and J by 1 base, and 10 bases separated the two germline ends. Germline CDR1 SQVTM, CDR2 ANQGSEA. This chain's CDR3 is CSVARVAKNIQYF. Here the CDR3 DNA reads TGCAGCGTAGCCAGGGTCGCCAAAAACATTCAGTACTTC.

The chain couples TRBV3-1 (or the pseudogene TRBV3-2) to TRBJ2-6; D unclear. The V end lost 6 bases, the J end lost 4 bases, and 13 bases lay between the germline ends. The length of the CDR3 is 15 residues. CDR1 is LGHDT and CDR2 is YNNKEL in the germline V gene (reference sequence). The CDR3 sequence is CASRLRLGGANVLTF. The CDR3 nucleotides read TGTGCCAGCAGACTCAGGCTTGGCGGGGCCAACGTCCTGACTTTC.

The chain is built from TRBV19 and TRBJ1-2, with TRBD1 matching 9 bases. Germline V gives CDR1 LNHDA, CDR2 SQIVND (reference sequence). The V and J ends lost 7 bases and 2 bases, in that order; junction bases with no gene match: 2. CDR3 size: 13 residues. CDR3 bases: TGTGCCAGTAACGGACAGGGGAACTATGGCTACACCTTC. This translates into CASNGQGNYGYTF.

The chain has TRBV13 and TRBJ2-7; 12 bases align to TRBD2. The CDR3 runs 14 residues. V was clipped by 6 bases and J by 5 bases; unmatched bases: 5. The germline gives CDR1 PRHDT, CDR2 FYEKMQ (reference sequence). CDR3 coding DNA: TGTGCCAGCAGGCTAGCGGGAGGGCCGAACGAGCAGTACTTC. It encodes CASRLAGGPNEQYF.

V gene TRBV27 combines with J gene TRBJ2-7; TRBD2 matches 7 bases. The CDR3 runs 15 residues. Germline V CDR1 and CDR2: MNHEY, SMNVEV (reference sequence). Losses at the gene ends were 5 bases for V and 3 bases for J; bases not matched to a gene: 10. The CDR3: CASSTTIAGLYEQYF. The CDR3, as DNA: TGTGCCAGCAGTACCACTATAGCGGGCCTCTACGAGCAGTACTTC.

CDR3 DNA sequence: TGTGCCAGCAGCGGAGAGGGGGCCAGCTATGGCTACACCTTC. Its translation is CASSGEGASYGYTF. This chain joins TRBV9 and TRBJ1-2, with 7 bases aligning to TRBD1. V was pared by 3 bases and J by 4 bases, with 6 bases of the junction left unmatched. The CDR3 length is 14 residues. The V gene's germline CDR1 is SGDLS and CDR2 YYNGEE. Full variable domain (rest looked up from reference TRBV9 and TRBJ1-2): DSGVTQTPKHLITATGQRVTLRCSPRSGDLSVYWYQQSLDQGLQFLIQYYNGEERAKGNILERFSAQQFPDLHSELNLSSLELGDSALYFCASSGEGASYGYTFGSGTRLTVV.

The chain recombines TRBV7-3 with TRBJ2-1, with 8 nucleotides matching TRBD2. Germline-derived CDR1 and CDR2 are SGHTA and FQGTGA. The CDR3 length is 15 residues. The junction had 8 bases not matched to a gene; V was cut back by 4 bases and J by 6 bases. CDR3 sequence (DNA): TGTGCCAGCAGCTGGAGTGGCGGGAGGCGCAATGAGCAGTTCTTC. Residues: CASSWSGGRRNEQFF.

The chain has TRBV24-1 and TRBJ2-3; 11 bases fit TRBD2. Trimming cost V 4 bases and J 4 bases; bases outside gene matches: 3. CDR3 length: 15 residues. In germline, CDR1 is KGHDR, CDR2 SFDVKD. As DNA, the CDR3 is TGTGCCACCAGTGAGGTACTAGCGGGGGCAGATACGCAGTATTTT. Translation gives CATSEVLAGADTQYF.

This chain connects TRBV6-5 to TRBJ1-6, with D perhaps matching TRBD1 (5 bases). Trimming took 4 bases from V and 3 from J, leaving 10 bases between them. CDR3 size: 15 residues. Per germline, CDR1 MNHEY and CDR2 SVGAGI. Here the CDR3 reads CASSFTGFYNSPLHF. In DNA form, the CDR3 reads TGTGCCAGCAGTTTTACAGGCTTCTATAATTCACCCCTCCACTTT.

The CDR3 nucleotides read TGTGCCAGCAGTGGAGACAGGGTCAGCACCGGGGAGCTGTTTTTT. Amino acids: CASSGDRVSTGELFF. The J gene is TRBJ2-2, the V gene TRBV2; 7 positions agree with TRBD1. CDR1 and CDR2 (germline): SNHLY, FYNNEI. This CDR3 comprises 15 residues. The ends lost 4 bases at V and 4 bases at J; junction bases unmatched: 6.

V is TRBV7-2 and J is TRBJ2-5; 8 positions match TRBD2. V lost 1 base and J lost 4; bases outside the gene matches: 8. Germline loops: CDR1 SGHTA, CDR2 FQGNSA. CDR3 length: 16 amino acids. In DNA, the CDR3 is TGTGCCAGCAGCTTAGTAAGACGGGGGGGCCCAGAGACCCAGTACTTC. The encoded protein is CASSLVRRGGPETQYF.